One and the same sample provided the 24 T cell receptor beta chains below, sequenced in a study of Ad26.COV2.S vaccination and SARS-CoV-2 variants. Noted treatment: roughly 20 received Ad26.COV2.S at low or high dose, single or two shots; about 5 received placebo; per-sample allocation not given. Day 63 after the first injection of vaccine or placebo was the sampling time. Produced via immunoSEQ multiplex PCR; TCRdb's table is partial and in-frame only. The profile shows around 450,000 clones, 70% to 90% of them singletons. This material consisted of peripheral blood, taken in a trial of Ad26.COV2.S vaccine versus placebo. These receptors all come from a person between 18 and 65 years old who received the Ad26.COV2.S COVID-19 vaccine or a placebo.

The DNA for the CDR3 is TGTGCCAGCAGCTTAGAGTTTGTCGGGAGCCCCGTGGAGTTCTTC. Translating gives CASSLEFVGSPVEFF. J is TRBJ2-1 and V is TRBV7-9, with a possible D match to TRBD2 (6 bases). Germline assignment: CDR1 SEHNR and CDR2 FQNEAQ (reference sequence). The CDR3 runs 15 residues. V lost 1 base, J lost 14 bases, and 21 bases lay in between.

This clone was found once. The J gene is TRBJ2-3, the V gene TRBV4-1; D unclear. Trimming stripped 8 bases from V and 2 bases from J, with 14 bases between. Germline CDR1 reads MGHRA; CDR2 reads YSYEKL. The CDR3 extends over 14 amino acids. The CDR3 nucleotides are TGCGCCAGCCGCCTCAGCAGGTACACAGATACGCAGTATTTT. It encodes CASRLSRYTDTQYF.

The gene calls are TRBV7-9 and TRBJ1-5, with unresolved D. The CDR3 covers 14 residues. The germline CDR1 and CDR2 sequences are SEHNR and FQNEAQ (reference sequence). Trimming left V 3 bases short and J 2 bases short, with 8 bases between. In nucleotides, the CDR3 is TGTGCCAGCAGCTTCGAGGATGGCAATCAGCCCCAGCATTTT. Encoded protein: CASSFEDGNQPQHF.

V usage is TRBV5-1 and J usage is TRBJ1-1, with a tentative D call TRBD1 (6 bases). Germline loops: CDR1 SGHRS, CDR2 YFSETQ. The CDR3 runs 14 residues. V lost 1 base and J lost 2, with 9 bases in between. CDR3 in DNA: TGCGCCAGCAGCTTGAGGACAGTCAACACTGAAGCTTTCTTT. Its translation: CASSLRTVNTEAFF. Full variable domain (rest looked up from reference TRBV5-1 and TRBJ1-1): KAGVTQTPRYLIKTRGQQVTLSCSPISGHRSVSWYQQTPGQGLQFLFEYFSETQRNKGNFPGRFSGRQFSNSRSEMNVSTLELGDSALYLCASSLRTVNTEAFFGQGTRLTVV.

This chain links TRBV9 with TRBJ2-2; D is unresolved. CDR3 length: 13 residues. Germline V gene sequence: CDR1 SGDLS, CDR2 YYNGEE. V lost 4 bases, J lost 7 bases, and 11 bases lay in between. CDR3 nucleotide sequence: TGTGCCAGCAGCCCTAGGACGGGCGGGGAGCTGTTTTTT. It is translated as CASSPRTGGELFF. Drawing the rest from reference TRBV9 and TRBJ2-2, the complete variable domain is DSGVTQTPKHLITATGQRVTLRCSPRSGDLSVYWYQQSLDQGLQFLIQYYNGEERAKGNILERFSAQQFPDLHSELNLSSLELGDSALYFCASSPRTGGELFFGEGSRLTVL.

The chain is built from TRBV7-9 and TRBJ2-1, with D unclear. V was cut by 0 bases and J by 2 bases, with 5 bases left in between. The CDR3 has 14 amino acids. Germline V gene data show CDR1 as SEHNR and CDR2 as FQNEAQ (reference sequence). CDR3 bases: TGTGCCAGCAGCTTAGCGGGCCCCTACAATGAGCAGTTCTTC. It yields the protein CASSLAGPYNEQFF.

The rearrangement links TRBV29-1 to TRBJ1-1; 8 bases match TRBD1. With 5 bases clipped from V and 0 bases from J, the junction kept 5 bases outside the gene matches. This CDR3 is built from 14 residues. Germline values: CDR1 SQVTM, CDR2 ANQGSEA. The CDR3 loop reads CSVLVRGLNTEAFF. The CDR3 DNA sequence: TGCAGCGTTTTGGTCAGGGGGCTGAACACTGAAGCTTTCTTT.

The table lists this clone with a count of one. The chain is built from TRBV21-1 and TRBJ2-7; the table assigns TRBD1, which was not confirmed against the DNA. TRBV21-1 counts as a pseudogene. The CDR3 runs 15 residues. CDR3: CASSPPGQGSFEQYF. The CDR3, as DNA: TGTGCCAGCAGCCCGCCGGGACAGGGGTCTTTCGAGCAGTACTTC.

The V gene is TRBV5-1, the J gene TRBJ1-2; 7 nucleotides align to TRBD1. The junction had 4 bases not matched to a gene; V was cut back by 4 bases and J by 1 base. Germline CDR1 reads SGHRS; CDR2 reads YFSETQ. The CDR3 runs 14 residues. Written as DNA, the CDR3 is TGCGCCAGCAGCCTTGACAGGGTTAACTATGGCTACACCTTC. Amino acid sequence: CASSLDRVNYGYTF.

The rearrangement uses TRBV4-3 and TRBJ2-6; D may be TRBD1 (5 bases). This CDR3 is built from 16 residues. V lost 3 bases and J 1 base, leaving 10 bases between the germline ends. Germline V CDR1 and CDR2: LGHNA, YSLEER. The CDR3 loop is CASSHYSGSGANVLTF. CDR3 sequence (DNA): TGCGCCAGCAGCCATTACTCAGGGTCTGGGGCCAACGTCCTGACTTTC.

The chain joins TRBV4-2 to TRBJ1-1; D gene unclear. The CDR3 consists of 13 residues. The V and J ends lost 4 bases and 3 bases respectively, with 9 bases between them. Germline CDR1 and CDR2: LGHNA and YNFKEQ. In DNA form, the CDR3 reads TGTGCCAGCAGCCCCCCCTCAGACACTGAAGCTTTCTTT. Translation gives CASSPPSDTEAFF.

This chain connects TRBV19 to TRBJ1-1, with 12 bases identical to TRBD1. The CDR3 has 15 residues. V gave up 5 bases and J gave up 1 base; unmatched junction bases: 2. Germline CDR1 and CDR2: LNHDA and SQIVND (reference sequence). CDR3 sequence: CASSGTGGRNTEAFF. The DNA for the CDR3 is TGTGCCAGTAGTGGGACAGGGGGCAGGAACACTGAAGCTTTCTTT.

The chain carries TRBV5-1 and TRBJ2-3; D possibly matches TRBD1 or TRBD2 (5 bases each). The CDR3 is 16 residues long. The germline V and J ends were trimmed by 0 bases and 2 bases, with 13 bases remaining between them. CDR1 SGHRS and CDR2 YFSETQ come from the germline V gene. CDR3 sequence reads: CASSLEGTHNTDTQYF. CDR3 bases: TGCGCCAGCAGCTTGGAGGGGACCCATAACACAGATACGCAGTATTTT.

The chain uses TRBV3-1 (or the pseudogene TRBV3-2) and TRBJ2-2, with 7 bases identical to TRBD1. CDR3 length equals 18 residues. The V segment lost 3 bases and the J segment 0 bases; nucleotides outside the gene matches: 10. Germline V gene data show CDR1 as LGHDT and CDR2 as YNNKEL (reference sequence). Here the CDR3 reads CASSHKGGQASNTGELFF. In DNA, the CDR3 is TGTGCCAGCAGCCATAAAGGCGGACAGGCCTCGAACACCGGGGAGCTGTTTTTT.

CDR3 nucleotide sequence: TGCGCCAGCAAAGGTGGAAGGGGTCAGAACACCGGGGAGCTGTTTTTT. It codes for CASKGGRGQNTGELFF. The chain links TRBV5-1 to TRBJ2-2, with a possible D match to TRBD1 (5 bases). Trimming stripped 6 bases from V and 1 base from J, with 16 bases between. This CDR3 is built from 16 residues. Germline loops: CDR1 SGHRS, CDR2 YFSETQ.

Remarks on this clone: Other DNA sequences in this sample translate to the same CDR3. The chain recombines TRBV6-5 with TRBJ1-5, with unresolved D. This CDR3 spans 13 amino acids. V lost 0 bases and J 7 bases, leaving 7 bases between the germline ends. Looked up from germline, CDR1 is MNHEY and CDR2 is SVGAGI. The CDR3 here is CASSYSILQPQHF. CDR3 DNA sequence: TGTGCCAGCAGTTACTCGATCCTACAGCCCCAGCATTTT.

V is TRBV9 and J is TRBJ2-7; 8 nucleotides line up with TRBD2. The V and J ends lost 5 bases and 3 bases, in that order; junction bases with no gene match: 10. The CDR3 loop spans 15 amino acids. Germline V gene sequence: CDR1 SGDLS, CDR2 YYNGEE. The CDR3 sequence is CASSRGTSGNYEQYF. Here the CDR3 DNA reads TGTGCCAGCAGTAGGGGTACTAGCGGCAACTACGAGCAGTACTTC.

This sequence joins TRBV27 and TRBJ1-2; TRBD1 aligns across 10 bases. This CDR3 spans 13 amino acids. The trim removed 8 bases at V and 8 bases at J, leaving 8 bases unmatched. Germline-derived CDR1 and CDR2 are MNHEY and SMNVEV (reference sequence). The CDR3 nucleotides read TGTGCCAGCGCCCCCGGGACAGGGGCCGGCTACACCTTC. This codes for CASAPGTGAGYTF.

The chain uses TRBV19 and TRBJ2-7; 8 bases map to TRBD1. Per germline, CDR1 LNHDA and CDR2 SQIVND (reference sequence). The junction had 4 bases not matched to a gene; V was cut back by 8 bases and J by 4 bases. CDR3 length: 12 residues. CDR3: CASSDRAYEQYF. For the CDR3, the DNA is TGTGCCAGTTCGGACAGGGCATACGAGCAGTACTTC.

The gene calls are TRBV20-1 and TRBJ2-1, with 7 bases that match TRBD2. This CDR3 region has 14 residues. V lost 3 bases, J lost 7 bases, and 9 bases stayed unmatched. Germline values: CDR1 DFQATT, CDR2 SNEGSKA (reference sequence). The CDR3 DNA reads TGCAGTGCTAGTCGGTTCCCTAGCGGTAATGAGCAGTTCTTC. Its protein product is CSASRFPSGNEQFF.

The V call is TRBV3-1 (or the pseudogene TRBV3-2), the J call TRBJ1-6, with D possibly matching TRBD1 (5 bases). The CDR3 runs to 15 residues. Trimming shortened V by 2 bases and J by 10 bases, and 15 bases separated the two germline ends. Germline V gene data show CDR1 as LGHDT and CDR2 as YNNKEL (reference sequence). CDR3 sequence: CASSQYGGEGSPLHF. CDR3 coding DNA: TGTGCCAGCAGCCAATACGGGGGTGAGGGGTCACCCCTCCACTTT.

V is TRBV14 and J is TRBJ2-7, with D perhaps matching TRBD1 (5 bases). The CDR3 is 16 residues long. V dropped 1 base and J dropped 1 base, with 14 bases sitting between them. Germline V gene lookup returns CDR1 SGHDN and CDR2 FVKESK. CDR3 in DNA: TGTGCCAGCAGCCAAGGAGGTACAGGAAAATCCTACGAGCAGTACTTC. Amino acids: CASSQGGTGKSYEQYF.

The gene calls are TRBV9 and TRBJ2-3; 9 nucleotides line up with TRBD1. Germline CDR1 and CDR2: SGDLS and YYNGEE. The junction had 9 bases not matched to a gene; V was cut back by 4 bases and J by 0 bases. The CDR3 consists of 17 residues. The CDR3 nucleotides are TGTGCCAGCAGCCCACGGACAGGGGCTGCGAGCACAGATACGCAGTATTTT. As protein: CASSPRTGAASTDTQYF. The full variable domain, completed using reference TRBV9 and TRBJ2-3, is DSGVTQTPKHLITATGQRVTLRCSPRSGDLSVYWYQQSLDQGLQFLIQYYNGEERAKGNILERFSAQQFPDLHSELNLSSLELGDSALYFCASSPRTGAASTDTQYFGPGTRLTVL.

The chain has TRBV12-3 or TRBV12-4 and TRBJ1-2; no reliable D call. The CDR3 is 13 residues long. V was cut by 3 bases and J by 7 bases, with 12 bases left in between. DNA for the CDR3: TGTGCCAGCAGTTTCGCCGGGCAAGGTGGCTACACCTTC. Residues: CASSFAGQGGYTF.